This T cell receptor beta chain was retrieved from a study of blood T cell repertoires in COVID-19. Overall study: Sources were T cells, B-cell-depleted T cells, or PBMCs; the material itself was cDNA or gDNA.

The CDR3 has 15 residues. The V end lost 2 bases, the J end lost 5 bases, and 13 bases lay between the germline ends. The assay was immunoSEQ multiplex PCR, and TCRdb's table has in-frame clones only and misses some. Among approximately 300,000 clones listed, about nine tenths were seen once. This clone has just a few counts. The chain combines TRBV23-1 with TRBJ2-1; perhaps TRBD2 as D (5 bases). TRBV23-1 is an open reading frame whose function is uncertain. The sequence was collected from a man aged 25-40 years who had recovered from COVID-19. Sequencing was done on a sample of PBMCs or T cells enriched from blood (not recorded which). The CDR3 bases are TGCGCCAGCAGTCAAACCGGACTGAATAACAATGAGCAGTTCTTC. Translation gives CASSQTGLNNNEQFF.